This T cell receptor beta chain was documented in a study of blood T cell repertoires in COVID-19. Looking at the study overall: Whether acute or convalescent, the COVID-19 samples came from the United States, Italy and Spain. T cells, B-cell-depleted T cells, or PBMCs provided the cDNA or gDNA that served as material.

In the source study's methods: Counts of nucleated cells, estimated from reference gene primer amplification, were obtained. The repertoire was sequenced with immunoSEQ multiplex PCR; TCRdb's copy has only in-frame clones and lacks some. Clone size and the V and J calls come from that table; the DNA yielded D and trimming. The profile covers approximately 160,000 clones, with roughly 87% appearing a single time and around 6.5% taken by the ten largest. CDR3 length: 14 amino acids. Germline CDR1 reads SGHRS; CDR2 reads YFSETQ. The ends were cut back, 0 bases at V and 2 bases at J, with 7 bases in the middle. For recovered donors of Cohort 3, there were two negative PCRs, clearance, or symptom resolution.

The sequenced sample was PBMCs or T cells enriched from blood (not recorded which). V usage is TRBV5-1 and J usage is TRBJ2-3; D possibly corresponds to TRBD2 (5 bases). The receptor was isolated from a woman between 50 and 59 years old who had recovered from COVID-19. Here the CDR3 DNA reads TGCGCCAGCAGCTTGGAGCGGACCACAGATACGCAGTATTTT. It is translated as CASSLERTTDTQYF.